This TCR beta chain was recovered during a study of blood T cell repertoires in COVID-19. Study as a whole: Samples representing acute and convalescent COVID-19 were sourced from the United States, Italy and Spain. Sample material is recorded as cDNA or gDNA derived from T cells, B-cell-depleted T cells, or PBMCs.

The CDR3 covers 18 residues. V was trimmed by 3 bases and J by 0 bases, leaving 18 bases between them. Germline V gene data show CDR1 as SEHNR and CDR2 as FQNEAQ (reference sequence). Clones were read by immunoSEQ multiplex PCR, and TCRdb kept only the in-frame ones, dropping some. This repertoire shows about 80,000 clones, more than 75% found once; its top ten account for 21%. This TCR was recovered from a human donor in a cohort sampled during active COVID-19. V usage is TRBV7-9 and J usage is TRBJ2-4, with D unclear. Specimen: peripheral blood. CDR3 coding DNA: TGTGCCAGCAGCTTGGGTCAGCGTTTTTCCTTAGCCAAAAACATTCAGTACTTC. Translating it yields CASSLGQRFSLAKNIQYF.